This T cell receptor beta chain stems from a study of a mutant IDH1 vaccine in newly diagnosed glioma. Across the whole study: Of treated patients, 62.5% were men and approximately 40% women, averaging 40.4 years. Standard pretreatment was either radiotherapy, temozolomide, or, for most, radiochemotherapy with temozolomide. Study findings and constraints: Patients mounted vaccine-induced immune responses in 85% to 95% of cases.

Time point given: baseline, week 1 (first vaccination visit). Treatment described: pre-vaccination baseline after standard-of-care therapy. Tumors from donors were new WHO grade 3 or 4 IDH1-mutant astrocytomas with ATRX loss. The CDR3 totals 14 residues. Per the germline V gene, CDR1 is MNHEY and CDR2 is SMNVEV (reference sequence). The V end was cut by 4 bases, the J end by 0 bases, with 7 bases between. The data were produced by immunoSEQ multiplex PCR, yet TCRdb's version contains in-frame clones alone and is incomplete. The sample contains more than 80,000 clones, about 80% of which appear only once. There are many counts of this clone. Its target is unknown.

This specimen was PBMCs, taken from a glioma patient treated with radiotherapy, temozolomide or both. The gene calls are TRBV27 and TRBJ1-5; unclear D gene. The source of this sequence is a woman aged 45-65 years with glioma. As DNA, the CDR3 is TGTGCCAGCAGTTCCTTATATAGCAATCAGCCCCAGCATTTT. This sequence encodes CASSSLYSNQPQHF.